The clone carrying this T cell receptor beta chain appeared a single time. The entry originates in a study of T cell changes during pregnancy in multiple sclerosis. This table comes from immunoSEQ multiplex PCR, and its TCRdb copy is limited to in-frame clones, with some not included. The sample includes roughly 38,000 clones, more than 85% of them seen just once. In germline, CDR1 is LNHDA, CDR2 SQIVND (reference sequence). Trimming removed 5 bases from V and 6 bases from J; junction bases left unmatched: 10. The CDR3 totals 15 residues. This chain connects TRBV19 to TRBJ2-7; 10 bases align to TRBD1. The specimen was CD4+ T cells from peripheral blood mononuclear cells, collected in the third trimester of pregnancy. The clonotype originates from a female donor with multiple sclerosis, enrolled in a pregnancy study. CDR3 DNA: TGTGCCAGTAGTTTACTCCGGGACAGGGGTAGCGAGCAGTACTTC. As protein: CASSLLRDRGSEQYF.